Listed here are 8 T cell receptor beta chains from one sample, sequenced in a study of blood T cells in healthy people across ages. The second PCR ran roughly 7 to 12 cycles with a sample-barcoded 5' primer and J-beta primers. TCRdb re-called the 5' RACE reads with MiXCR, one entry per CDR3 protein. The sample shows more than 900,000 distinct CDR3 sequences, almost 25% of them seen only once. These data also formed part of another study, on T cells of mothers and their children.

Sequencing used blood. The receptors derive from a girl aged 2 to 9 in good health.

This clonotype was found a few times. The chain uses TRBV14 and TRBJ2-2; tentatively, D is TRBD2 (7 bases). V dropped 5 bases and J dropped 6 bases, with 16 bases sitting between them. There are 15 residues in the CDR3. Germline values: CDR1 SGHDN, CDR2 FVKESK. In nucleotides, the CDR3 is TGTGCCAGCAGCGAAATGTCCGGGGGGCCCGGGGAGCTGTTTTTT. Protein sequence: CASSEMSGGPGELFF.

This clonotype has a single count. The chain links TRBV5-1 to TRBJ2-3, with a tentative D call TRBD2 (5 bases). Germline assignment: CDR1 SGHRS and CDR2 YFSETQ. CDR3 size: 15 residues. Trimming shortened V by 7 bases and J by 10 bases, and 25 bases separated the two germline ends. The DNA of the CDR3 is TGCGCCAGCCGCCCGAGCGGCGGAAGCACTGGGGCGCAGTATTTT. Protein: CASRPSGGSTGAQYF.

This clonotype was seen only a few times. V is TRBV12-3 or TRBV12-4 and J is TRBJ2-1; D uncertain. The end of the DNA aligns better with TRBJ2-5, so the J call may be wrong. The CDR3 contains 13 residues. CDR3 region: CASSQTVPGTQYF. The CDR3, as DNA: TGTGCCAGCAGCCAGACCGTCCCGGGGACCCAGTACTTC.

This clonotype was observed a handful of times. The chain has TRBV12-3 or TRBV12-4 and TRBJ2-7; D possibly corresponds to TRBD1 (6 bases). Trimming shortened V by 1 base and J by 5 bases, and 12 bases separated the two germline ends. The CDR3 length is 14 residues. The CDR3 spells CASSLDREFHEQYF. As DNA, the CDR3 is TGTGCCAGCAGTTTAGACAGGGAATTTCACGAGCAGTACTTC.

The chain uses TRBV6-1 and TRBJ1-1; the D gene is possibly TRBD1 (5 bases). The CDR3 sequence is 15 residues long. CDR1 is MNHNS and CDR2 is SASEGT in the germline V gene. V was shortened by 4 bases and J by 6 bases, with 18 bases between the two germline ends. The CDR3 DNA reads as TGTGCCAGCAGTGCCATCTTGGGGGGAGGCGCTGAAGCTTTCTTT. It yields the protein CASSAILGGGAEAFF.

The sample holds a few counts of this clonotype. CDR3 amino acids: CASSVDAWNEQFF. CDR3 DNA sequence: TGTGCCAGCAGCGTAGATGCCTGGAATGAGCAGTTCTTC. The V call is TRBV9, the J call TRBJ2-1, with D hard to call. This CDR3 comprises 13 residues. Looked up from germline, CDR1 is SGDLS and CDR2 is YYNGEE. Trimming took off 0 bases at V and 7 bases at J, with 8 bases between the two ends.

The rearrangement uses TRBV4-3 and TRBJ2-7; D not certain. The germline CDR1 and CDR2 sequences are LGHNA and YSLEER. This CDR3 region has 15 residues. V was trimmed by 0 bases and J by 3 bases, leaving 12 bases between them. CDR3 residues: CASSQDRADYYEQYF. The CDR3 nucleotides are TGCGCCAGCAGCCAAGATCGAGCAGATTACTACGAGCAGTACTTC.

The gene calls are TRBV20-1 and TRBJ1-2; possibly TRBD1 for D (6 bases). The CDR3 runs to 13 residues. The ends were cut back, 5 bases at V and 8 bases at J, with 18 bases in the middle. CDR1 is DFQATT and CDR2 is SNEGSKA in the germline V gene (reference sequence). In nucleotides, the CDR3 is TGCAGTGCTCCAGAACAGGGCAGAGGCGGCTACACCTTC. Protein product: CSAPEQGRGGYTF.